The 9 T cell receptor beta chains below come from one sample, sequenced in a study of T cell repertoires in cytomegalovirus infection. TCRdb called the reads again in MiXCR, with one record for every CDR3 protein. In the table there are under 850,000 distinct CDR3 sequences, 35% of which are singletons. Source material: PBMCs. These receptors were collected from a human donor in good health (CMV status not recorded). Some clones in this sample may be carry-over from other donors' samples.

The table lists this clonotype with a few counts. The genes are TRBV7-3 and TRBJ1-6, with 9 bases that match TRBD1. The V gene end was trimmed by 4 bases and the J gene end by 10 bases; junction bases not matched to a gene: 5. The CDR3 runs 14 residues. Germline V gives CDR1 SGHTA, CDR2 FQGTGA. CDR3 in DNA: TGTGCCAGCAGCTCACAGGGGGCAGGATCACCCCTCCACTTT. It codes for CASSSQGAGSPLHF. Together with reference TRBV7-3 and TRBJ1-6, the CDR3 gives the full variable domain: GAGVSQTPSNKVTEKGKYVELRCDPISGHTALYWYRQSLGQGPEFLIYFQGTGAADDSGLPNDRFFAVRPEGSVSTLKIQRTERGDSAVYLCASSSQGAGSPLHFGNGTRLTVT.

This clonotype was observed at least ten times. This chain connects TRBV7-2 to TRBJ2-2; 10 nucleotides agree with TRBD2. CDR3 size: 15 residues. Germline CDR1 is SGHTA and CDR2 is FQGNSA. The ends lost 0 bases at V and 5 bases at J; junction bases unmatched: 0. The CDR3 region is CASSLALAGTGELFF. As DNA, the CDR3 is TGTGCCAGCAGCTTAGCACTAGCGGGAACCGGGGAGCTGTTTTTT.

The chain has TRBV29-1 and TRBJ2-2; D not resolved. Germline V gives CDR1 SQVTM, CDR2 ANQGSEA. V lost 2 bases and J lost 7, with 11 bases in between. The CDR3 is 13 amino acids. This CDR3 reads CSVELGNYGELFF. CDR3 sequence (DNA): TGCAGCGTTGAATTGGGGAATTACGGGGAGCTGTTTTTT.

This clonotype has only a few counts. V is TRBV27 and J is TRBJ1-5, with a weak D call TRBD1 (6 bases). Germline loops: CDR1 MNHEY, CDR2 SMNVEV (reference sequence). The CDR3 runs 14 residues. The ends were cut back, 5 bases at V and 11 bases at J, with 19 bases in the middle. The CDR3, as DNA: TGTGCCAGCAGTGTAACAGGGATTAATATGGCCCAGCATTTT. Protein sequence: CASSVTGINMAQHF.

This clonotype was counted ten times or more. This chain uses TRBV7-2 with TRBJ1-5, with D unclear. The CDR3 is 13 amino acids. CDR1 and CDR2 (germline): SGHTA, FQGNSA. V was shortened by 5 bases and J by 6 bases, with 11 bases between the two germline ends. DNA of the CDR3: TGTGCCAGCAGCCCGAGGGTGTCTCAGCCCCAGCATTTT. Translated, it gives CASSPRVSQPQHF.

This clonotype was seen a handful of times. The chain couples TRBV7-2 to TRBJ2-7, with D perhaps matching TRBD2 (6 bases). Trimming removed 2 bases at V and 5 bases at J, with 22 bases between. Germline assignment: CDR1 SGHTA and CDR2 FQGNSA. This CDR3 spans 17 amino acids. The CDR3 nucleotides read TGTGCCAGCAGCTTATTTACTAGCACCGGGCCGGGGGACGAGCAGTACTTC. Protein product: CASSLFTSTGPGDEQYF.

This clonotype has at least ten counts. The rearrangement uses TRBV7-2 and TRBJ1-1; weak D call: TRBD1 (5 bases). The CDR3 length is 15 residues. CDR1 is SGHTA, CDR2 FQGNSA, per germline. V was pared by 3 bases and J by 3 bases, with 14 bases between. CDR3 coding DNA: TGTGCCAGCAGCTTCTGGGGGGAAATCGACACTGAAGCTTTCTTT. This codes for CASSFWGEIDTEAFF.

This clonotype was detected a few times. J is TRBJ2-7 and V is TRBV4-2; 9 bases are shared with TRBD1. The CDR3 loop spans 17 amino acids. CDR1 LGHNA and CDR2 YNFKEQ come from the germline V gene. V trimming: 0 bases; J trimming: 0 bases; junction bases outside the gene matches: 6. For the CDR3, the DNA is TGTGCCAGCAGCCAAGAGGAGGGACAGGGATTCTCCTACGAGCAGTACTTC. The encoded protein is CASSQEEGQGFSYEQYF.

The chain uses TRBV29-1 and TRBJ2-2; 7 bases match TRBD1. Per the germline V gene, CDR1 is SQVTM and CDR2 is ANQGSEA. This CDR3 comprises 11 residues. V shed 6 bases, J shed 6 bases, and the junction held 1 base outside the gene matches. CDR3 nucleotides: TGCAGCGTGCAGGGGGCCGGGGAGCTGTTTTTT. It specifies CSVQGAGELFF.